The source of this TCR beta chain is a study of T cells in Graves' hyperthyroidism and ophthalmopathy. The CDR3 runs to 15 residues. V was clipped by 2 bases and J by 0 bases, with 8 bases between them. Germline V lookup: CDR1 MNHNY, CDR2 SVGAGI (reference sequence). This clonotype was observed many times. Regions amplified from RNA transcripts were the TCR beta CDR3 regions. HTBI primers were employed in a first-round RT-PCR of the TCR CDR3. Each CDR3 protein gets one entry after TCRdb re-called the multiplex PCR reads with MiXCR. The top ten hold approximately 57% of the sample, which has 250,000 to 300,000 distinct CDR3 sequences, about 15% seen once.

The sequence was obtained from a woman aged 60-75 years with Graves' ophthalmopathy. The chain links TRBV6-6 to TRBJ1-3; no definite D call. Material for sequencing was blood. The CDR3 region is CASSYRSGSGNTIYF. In DNA, the CDR3 is TGTGCCAGCAGTTACCGGTCCGGCTCTGGAAACACCATATATTTT.